Shown below are 17 T cell receptor beta chains from a single sample sequenced in a study of OX40 agonist ivuxolimab in advanced cancers. Repertoires were generated with immunoSEQ multiplex PCR, while TCRdb's copy carries only in-frame clones and drops some. The sample lists 55,000 to 75,000 clones, over 90% occurring once. The source was CD4+ or CD8+ T cells sorted from blood, collected in a trial of the OX40 agonist ivuxolimab. The receptor set was obtained from an adult with an advanced solid tumor such as melanoma, head and neck, liver or kidney cancer.

This rearrangement joins TRBV28 to TRBJ2-1; weak D call: TRBD2 (6 bases). V lost 3 bases, J lost 6 bases, and 12 bases lay in between. Germline values: CDR1 MDHEN, CDR2 SYDVKM. The CDR3 has 14 amino acids. CDR3 in DNA: TGTGCCAGCAGTTTTAGGGCGGGGTTCAATGAGCAGTTCTTC. Its translation: CASSFRAGFNEQFF.

CDR3 amino acids: CASSRWAGELFF. The CDR3 DNA reads as TGTGCCAGCAGCCGATGGGCCGGGGAGCTGTTTTTT. The genes are TRBV27 and TRBJ2-2; D is undetermined. V was clipped by 6 bases and J by 6 bases, with 8 bases between them. CDR1 and CDR2 (germline): MNHEY, SMNVEV (reference sequence). The CDR3 extends over 12 amino acids.

The V gene is TRBV9, the J gene TRBJ2-1, with 7 bases fitting TRBD1. This CDR3 spans 17 amino acids. Germline CDR1 SGDLS, CDR2 YYNGEE. Unmatched junction bases numbered 15, after V lost 2 bases and J lost 7 bases. The CDR3 spells CASSVLGTGAPKNEQFF. The CDR3 DNA reads TGTGCCAGCAGCGTTTTAGGTACAGGGGCCCCTAAGAATGAGCAGTTCTTC. Variable domain in full (rest from reference TRBV9 and TRBJ2-1): DSGVTQTPKHLITATGQRVTLRCSPRSGDLSVYWYQQSLDQGLQFLIQYYNGEERAKGNILERFSAQQFPDLHSELNLSSLELGDSALYFCASSVLGTGAPKNEQFFGPGTRLTVL.

The chain couples TRBV19 to TRBJ1-1, with 8 bases aligning to TRBD1. Germline CDR1 LNHDA, CDR2 SQIVND (reference sequence). The CDR3 length is 14 residues. J lost 1 base, V lost 5 bases, and 3 bases had no gene match. The CDR3 spells CASSLGTGNTEAFF. The DNA of the CDR3 is TGTGCCAGTAGTCTGGGGACAGGGAACACTGAAGCTTTCTTT. Drawing the rest from reference TRBV19 and TRBJ1-1, the complete variable domain is DGGITQSPKYLFRKEGQNVTLSCEQNLNHDAMYWYRQDPGQGLRLIYYSQIVNDFQKGDIAEGYSVSREKKESFPLTVTSAQKNPTAFYLCASSLGTGNTEAFFGQGTRLTVV.

V is TRBV9 and J is TRBJ1-5, with D uncertain. Between the trimmed V and J ends, which lost 4 bases and 0 bases, there was a span of 8 bases. Germline-derived CDR1 and CDR2 are SGDLS and YYNGEE. The CDR3 length is 14 residues. The CDR3 sequence: CASSLGSSNQPQHF. DNA for the CDR3: TGTGCCAGCAGCCTGGGAAGTAGCAATCAGCCCCAGCATTTT.

The gene calls are TRBV5-1 and TRBJ2-3; 8 nucleotides match TRBD1. The CDR3 sequence is 14 residues long. V shed 3 bases, J shed 5 bases, and the junction held 5 bases outside the gene matches. CDR1 is SGHRS, CDR2 YFSETQ, per germline. The CDR3 is CASSSGTGEDTQYF. The CDR3 DNA sequence: TGCGCCAGCAGCTCCGGGACAGGAGAAGATACGCAGTATTTT. The whole variable domain, filled in from reference TRBV5-1 and TRBJ2-3, reads KAGVTQTPRYLIKTRGQQVTLSCSPISGHRSVSWYQQTPGQGLQFLFEYFSETQRNKGNFPGRFSGRQFSNSRSEMNVSTLELGDSALYLCASSSGTGEDTQYFGPGTRLTVL.

The CDR3 here is CSAGTVGEQFF. CDR3 in DNA: TGCAGTGCTGGTACGGTGGGTGAGCAGTTCTTC. This chain joins TRBV20-1 and TRBJ2-1; D is ambiguous. CDR1 and CDR2 (germline): DFQATT, SNEGSKA (reference sequence). Trimming cost V 5 bases and J 9 bases, with 11 bases left between them. The CDR3 spans 11 residues.

V usage is TRBV5-1 and J usage is TRBJ2-1; TRBD2 aligns across 8 bases. The CDR3 contains 18 residues. Germline CDR1 and CDR2: SGHRS and YFSETQ. With 4 bases clipped from V and 3 bases from J, the junction kept 15 bases outside the gene matches. The CDR3 region is CASSNKKGSGELYNEQFF. Written as DNA, the CDR3 is TGCGCCAGCAGCAACAAGAAGGGTAGCGGGGAACTCTACAATGAGCAGTTCTTC.

V is TRBV2 and J is TRBJ1-2; D remains unclear. Germline CDR1 and CDR2: SNHLY and FYNNEI. Trimming pared 8 bases from V and 8 bases from J, leaving 15 bases between. This CDR3 has 12 residues. The CDR3 DNA reads TGTGCCAGCGCCCCACCCGAATCGGGCTACACCTTC. It translates to CASAPPESGYTF.

The gene calls are TRBV27 and TRBJ1-1; 8 positions agree with TRBD1. The CDR3 consists of 15 residues. J gave up 0 bases and V 6 bases, and 6 bases lay outside the gene matches. The germline gives CDR1 MNHEY, CDR2 SMNVEV (reference sequence). CDR3 sequence: CASSDRGSMNTEAFF. The DNA of the CDR3 is TGTGCCAGCAGCGACAGGGGCAGCATGAACACTGAAGCTTTCTTT.

This chain uses TRBV7-9 with TRBJ2-7; no reliable D call. Per germline, CDR1 SEHNR and CDR2 FQNEAQ (reference sequence). CDR3 length: 12 residues. Trimming removed 2 bases from V and 2 bases from J, with 4 bases in between. This chain's CDR3 is CASSLTPYEQYF. The CDR3 coding sequence is TGTGCCAGCAGCTTAACTCCCTACGAGCAGTACTTC.

The V call is TRBV5-5, the J call TRBJ1-2; D unclear. The CDR3 spans 15 residues. CDR1 is SGHKS, CDR2 YYEKEE, per germline (reference sequence). V dropped 5 bases and J dropped 0 bases, with 14 bases sitting between them. CDR3 sequence (DNA): TGTGCCAGCAGTCCAAGCCCGGGAGCTAACTATGGCTACACCTTC. Translating gives CASSPSPGANYGYTF.

This clone has just one count. J is TRBJ2-7 and V is TRBV29-1, with 14 bases aligning to TRBD2. The CDR3 sequence is 13 residues long. V lost 6 bases, J lost 7 bases, and 5 bases stayed unmatched. Per the germline V gene, CDR1 is SQVTM and CDR2 is ANQGSEA. The CDR3 DNA is TGCAGCGTACGGACTAGCGGGAGGCCGGAGCAGTACTTC. Protein product: CSVRTSGRPEQYF.

V usage is TRBV15 and J usage is TRBJ2-7; 9 nucleotides line up with TRBD2. The trim removed 0 bases at V and 0 bases at J, leaving 3 bases unmatched. The V gene's germline CDR1 is LNHNV and CDR2 YYDKDF (reference sequence). The length of the CDR3 is 16 residues. The CDR3: CATSRELAGFSYEQYF. The CDR3 bases are TGTGCCACCAGCAGAGAACTAGCGGGTTTCTCCTACGAGCAGTACTTC. Full variable domain (rest looked up from reference TRBV15 and TRBJ2-7): DAMVIQNPRYQVTQFGKPVTLSCSQTLNHNVMYWYQQKSSQAPKLLFHYYDKDFNNEADTPDNFQSRRPNTSFCFLDIRSPGLGDTAMYLCATSRELAGFSYEQYFGPGTRLTVT.

This chain's CDR3 is CAISPGLAINTDTQYF. The CDR3 DNA reads TGTGCCATCAGTCCCGGACTAGCAATAAACACAGATACGCAGTATTTT. The chain recombines TRBV10-3 with TRBJ2-3; 8 nucleotides match TRBD2. This CDR3 is 16 amino acids long. Per germline, CDR1 ENHRY and CDR2 SYGVKD. The J segment lost 2 bases and the V segment lost 5 bases, leaving 9 bases of the junction unmatched.

V and J are TRBV6-1 and TRBJ2-2; D possibly corresponds to TRBD2 (5 bases). The CDR3 consists of 15 residues. V lost 2 bases to trimming and J lost 6 bases, with 13 bases between them. The germline V gene encodes CDR1 MNHNS and CDR2 SASEGT. Here the CDR3 DNA reads TGTGCCAGCAGTGAATGGTCAGGACTTTCCGGGGAGCTGTTTTTT. Residues: CASSEWSGLSGELFF.

This clone was seen just once. The chain has TRBV28 and TRBJ2-7, with 9 positions matching TRBD1. There are 12 residues in the CDR3. Germline loops: CDR1 MDHEN, CDR2 SYDVKM. V dropped 10 bases and J dropped 6; count of bases not matched to a gene: 7. In DNA form, the CDR3 reads TGTGCCATCCGGGACAGGGAAACCGAGCAGTACTTC. As protein: CAIRDRETEQYF.